What follows are 3 T cell receptor beta chains derived from one specimen sequenced in a study of vaccination and CD4 T cells after COVID-19 (dated by TCRdb to between 2021 and 2024). Taken with the paper, the label for treatment or condition translates to: roughly ten-day PBMC culture with coronavirus spike peptide pools or control peptides (ViraFEST assay). These receptors are not linked to any known antigen. Library method: PCR. TCRdb records Illumina iSeq 100 as the sequencer. At the Johns Hopkins FTIC core, DNA from the cultured CD4+ T cells underwent TCR sequencing with the Oncomine TCR Beta short-read assay. The public reads were run again by TCRdb, first through fastp at Q25 and then through MiXCR, and only productive beta chains were kept. Every entry covers one CDR3 protein and lists the most common genes and DNA from its rows. The sample table records 10,000 to 15,000 distinct CDR3 sequences; roughly 50% of these occur just once. Of the sample, around 25% is held by the ten largest clones.

The sample was CD4+ T cells from blood, cultured in vitro. The receptor set was obtained from a human donor who had recovered from COVID-19.

V usage is TRBV29-1 and J usage is TRBJ2-1; D not resolved. Trimming removed 2 bases at V and 8 bases at J, with 10 bases between. This CDR3 has 12 residues. The germline V gene has CDR1 SQVTM and CDR2 ANQGSEA. In DNA form, the CDR3 reads TGCAGCGTTGAAACCCAGGCCCATGAGCAGTTCTTC. It is translated as CSVETQAHEQFF.

The rearrangement uses TRBV19 and TRBJ2-7; D possibly corresponds to TRBD1 (7 bases). The CDR3 contains 16 residues. Germline V gene sequence: CDR1 LNHDA, CDR2 SQIVND (reference sequence). Trimming left V 5 bases short and J 0 bases short, with 17 bases between. The CDR3: CASSLLGGTASYEQYF. The DNA for the CDR3 is TGTGCCAGTAGTCTCTTGGGCGGGACAGCCTCCTACGAGCAGTACTTC.

The chain has TRBV2 and TRBJ1-2; D possibly corresponds to TRBD1 (6 bases). Germline V lookup: CDR1 SNHLY, CDR2 FYNNEI. With 8 bases removed from V and 4 bases from J, the gap between germline ends came to 17 bases. CDR3 length: 14 residues. The CDR3 DNA reads TGTGCCAGCCCCACAGGGAGTAAAGGCTATGGCTACACCTTC. It codes for CASPTGSKGYGYTF.